A selection of T cell receptor beta chains follows, all from one sample in a study of regulatory T cells in long-lasting Graves disease. One entry per CDR3 protein, called by TCRdb with MiXCR from the multiplex PCR reads. The sample yields approximately 540,000 distinct CDR3 sequences, around 12% seen once. The same data also contributed to another study, on T cells in Graves' hyperthyroidism and ophthalmopathy.

Material: peripheral blood mononuclear cells (PBMCs), obtained at new diagnosis, from a patient treated with antithyroid drugs. These TCRs come from a woman aged 25 to 45 with Graves disease. CDR3s include the opening cysteine and the closing phenylalanine or tryptophan. The D gene is left open where the match is weak. Some rows have no size entry. The others give once, few or many, or a class for an expanded clone.

j_call	d_call	clone_size	v_call	cdr3_nt	cdr3_aa
TRBJ1-2	NA	many	TRBV28	TGTGCCAGCTCTGTTCCTTCCATCTATGGCTACACCTTC	CASSVPSIYGYTF
TRBJ1-2	NA	NA	TRBV4-1	TGCGCCAGCAGCCAACCCCGGGACACGACAAACTGTGGCTACACCTTC	CASSQPRDTTNCGYTF
TRBJ2-7	NA	NA	TRBV27	TGTGCCAGCAGTTTAATGGGGTCCGAGCAGTACTTC	CASSLMGSEQYF
TRBJ1-1	NA	few	TRBV7-6	TGTGCCAGCAGCTTAGGATATGGGACGCCTTTCTTT	CASSLGYGTPFF
TRBJ1-4	TRBD1	many	TRBV5-1	TGCGCCAGCAGCTTTGGGGACAGGGACAATGAAAAACTGTTTTTT	CASSFGDRDNEKLFF
TRBJ2-7	NA	many	TRBV11-1	TGTGCCAGCAGACGAGGGGCAGGGGACTCCTACGAGCAGTACTTC	CASRRGAGDSYEQYF
TRBJ1-1	NA	many	TRBV2	TGTGCCATTTACAGGGTAACTGAAGCTTTCTTT	CAIYRVTEAFF
TRBJ2-7	NA	few	TRBV6-2/TRBV6-3	TGTGCCAGCAGTTACTCGACGGCGCAGGGAGCCTACGAGCAGTACTTC	CASSYSTAQGAYEQYF
TRBJ1-1	TRBD1	few	TRBV15	TGTGCCACCAGCAGACCTCAAACAGGGGTAACTGAAGCTTTCTTT	CATSRPQTGVTEAFF
TRBJ2-2	NA	few	TRBV19	TGTGCCAGTAGAGCCTGGAGTCGGTTGCACACCGGGGAGCTGTTTTTT	CASRAWSRLHTGELFF
TRBJ2-1	TRBD2	NA	TRBV10-2	TGCGCCAGCAGTGAGAGGGGAGGGCCCAATGAGCAGTTCTTC	CASSERGGPNEQFF
TRBJ1-2	TRBD1	many	TRBV28	TGTGCGACAGGGAGCTCATACTATGGCTACACCTTC	CATGSSYYGYTF
TRBJ2-5	TRBD2	many	TRBV4-3	TGCGCCAGCAGCCAAGATCTAGGTAGCGGGAGGTACCAAGAGACCCAGTACTTC	CASSQDLGSGRYQETQYF
TRBJ2-7	TRBD1	few	TRBV7-8	TGTGCCAGCAACTCTGGGACAGTTCCCGAGCAGTACTTC	CASNSGTVPEQYF
TRBJ2-7	TRBD2	many	TRBV6-1	TGTGCCAGCAGTGAAGTAGTTAGCGGGAGGGAACCGTACGAGCAGTACTTC	CASSEVVSGREPYEQYF
TRBJ1-5	NA	many	TRBV7-8	TGTGCCAGCAGCTTACGCAGGTTTGGTAATCAGCCCCAGCATTTT	CASSLRRFGNQPQHF
TRBJ1-5	TRBD1	many	TRBV29-1	TGCAGCGTTCAACAGGGGAGTTTTCAGCCCCAGCATTTT	CSVQQGSFQPQHF
TRBJ2-7	TRBD2	few	TRBV4-2	TGTGCCAGCAGCCAGGCGAGAGGGAGGGCCATAGGCGAGCAGTACTTC	CASSQARGRAIGEQYF
TRBJ1-2	TRBD1	few	TRBV9	TGTGCCAGCAGCTCACAGGGACAGACTTACTATGGCTACACCTTC	CASSSQGQTYYGYTF
TRBJ2-7	TRBD1	many	TRBV27	TGTGCCAGCAGACTTTGGACAGGAGTCCACGAGCAGTACTTC	CASRLWTGVHEQYF
TRBJ1-6	NA	many	TRBV27	TGTGCCAGCAGTTTCGGTGCTCAGGGACATTCACCCCTCCACTTT	CASSFGAQGHSPLHF
TRBJ2-7	TRBD2	many	TRBV2	TGTGCCAGCCGAACCACTAGCGTGTCCGAGCAGTACTTC	CASRTTSVSEQYF
TRBJ2-2	NA	many	TRBV4-3	TGCGCCAGCAGCCAGGTGAAAAACATGAACACCGGGGAGCTGTTTTTT	CASSQVKNMNTGELFF
TRBJ1-2	NA	few	TRBV7-2	TGTGCCAGCAGCTTAAAGGGGCAGGGGTTCGGCTACACCTTC	CASSLKGQGFGYTF
TRBJ2-3	NA	many	TRBV20-1	TGCAGTGCTGATGAGGGAGTGGGTCCGCAGTATTTT	CSADEGVGPQYF
TRBJ2-5	NA	many	TRBV6-5	TGTGCCAGCAGTTACGCCCACCGTTCGGGGTCCGAGACCCAGTACTTC	CASSYAHRSGSETQYF
TRBJ1-2	NA	many	TRBV30	TGTGCCTGGAGTGTATTGGGGCACCCTGGGGGCTACACCTTC	CAWSVLGHPGGYTF
TRBJ1-6	NA	many	TRBV30	TGTGCCTCTAGGGTACAGGGCCATAATTCACCCCTCCACTTT	CASRVQGHNSPLHF
TRBJ1-3	NA	NA	TRBV29-1	TGCAGCGTTGGGACCCACTCTGGAAACACCATATATTTT	CSVGTHSGNTIYF
TRBJ2-3	NA	many	TRBV10-3	TGTGCCATCAGTAGGGGGTCGGGTGGAGGCGCAGATACGCAGTATTTT	CAISRGSGGGADTQYF
TRBJ2-1	TRBD2	many	TRBV2	TGTGCCAGCAGCTCCGGGACTAGCGGGTTCTTTTACAATGAGCAGTTCTTC	CASSSGTSGFFYNEQFF